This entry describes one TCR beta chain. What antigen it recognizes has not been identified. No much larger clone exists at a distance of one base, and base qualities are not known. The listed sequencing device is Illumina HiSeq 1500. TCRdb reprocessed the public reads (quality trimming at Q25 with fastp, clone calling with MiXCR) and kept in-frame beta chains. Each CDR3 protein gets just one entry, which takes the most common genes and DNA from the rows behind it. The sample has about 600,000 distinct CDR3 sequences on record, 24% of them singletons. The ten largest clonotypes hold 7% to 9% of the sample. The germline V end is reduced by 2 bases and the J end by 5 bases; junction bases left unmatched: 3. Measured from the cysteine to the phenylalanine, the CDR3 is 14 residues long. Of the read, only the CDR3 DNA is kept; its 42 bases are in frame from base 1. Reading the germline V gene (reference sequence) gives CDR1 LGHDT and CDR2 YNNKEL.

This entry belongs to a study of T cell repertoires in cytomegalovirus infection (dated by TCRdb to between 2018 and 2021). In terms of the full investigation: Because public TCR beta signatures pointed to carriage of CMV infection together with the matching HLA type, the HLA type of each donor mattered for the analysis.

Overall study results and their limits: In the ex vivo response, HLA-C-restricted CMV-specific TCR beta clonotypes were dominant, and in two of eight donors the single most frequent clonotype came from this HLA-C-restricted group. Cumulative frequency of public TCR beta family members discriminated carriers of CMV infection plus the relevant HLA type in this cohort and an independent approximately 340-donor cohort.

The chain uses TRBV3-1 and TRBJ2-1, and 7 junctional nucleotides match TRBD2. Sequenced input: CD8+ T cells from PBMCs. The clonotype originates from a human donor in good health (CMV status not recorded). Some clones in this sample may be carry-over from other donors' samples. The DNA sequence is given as TGTGCCAGCAGCCAAAGGCTAGCGGACAATGAGCAGTTCTTC. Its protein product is CASSQRLADNEQFF.